Each of the 19 T cell receptor beta chains below was sequenced from the same sample in a study of blood T cell repertoires in COVID-19. Generated by immunoSEQ multiplex PCR, the TCRdb table keeps only in-frame clones and is missing some. The data show over 200,000 clones, more than 75% seen once. The sequencing sample was made of peripheral blood. These receptors originate from a woman in her forties or fifties with acute or convalescent COVID-19.

The V and J genes are TRBV21-1 and TRBJ1-5; the D segment call TRBD1 is taken from the table without a DNA check. TRBV21-1 is assigned pseudogene status. This CDR3 contains 16 residues. For the CDR3, the DNA is TGTGCCAGCAGCAAAAGGCGAGGGGGCGTGTGGCAGCCCCAGCATTTT. This gives the protein CASSKRRGGVWQPQHF.

The V and J genes are TRBV25-1 and TRBJ2-7; 10 bases are a match to TRBD2. Trimming took 5 bases from V and 4 from J; bases not matched to a gene: 8. This CDR3 contains 15 residues. Germline assignment: CDR1 MGHDK and CDR2 SYGVNS. CDR3 amino acids: CASSPSGSRRYEQYF. Written as DNA, the CDR3 is TGTGCCAGCAGTCCTAGCGGGAGTCGGAGGTACGAGCAGTACTTC.

The rearrangement joins TRBV2 to TRBJ2-2, with 9 bases fitting TRBD1. V lost 4 bases to trimming and J lost 3 bases; unmatched junction nucleotides: 9. The CDR3 spans 17 residues. Germline V gene data show CDR1 as SNHLY and CDR2 as FYNNEI. The CDR3 DNA reads TGTGCCAGCAGTGGCACAGGGGGCCGGGTAGACACCGGGGAGCTGTTTTTT. It codes for CASSGTGGRVDTGELFF.

This chain connects TRBV11-1 to TRBJ2-5; 8 nucleotides agree with TRBD2. CDR3 length: 15 amino acids. With 3 bases clipped from V and 2 bases from J, the junction kept 5 bases outside the gene matches. The germline CDR1 and CDR2 sequences are SGHAT and FQDESV (reference sequence). The chain's CDR3 is CASSFSGTDQETQYF. The CDR3 DNA follows: TGTGCCAGCAGCTTTAGCGGGACTGATCAAGAGACCCAGTACTTC.

This clone was seen a handful of times. This chain joins TRBV6-5 and TRBJ2-1, with TRBD1 identical over 11 bases. Germline trimming cut 7 bases from V and 7 bases from J; bases unmatched to any gene: 9. CDR1 is MNHEY, CDR2 SVGAGI, per germline. This CDR3 contains 15 residues. The CDR3: CASTKGTGGGNEQFF. The DNA for the CDR3 is TGTGCCAGCACCAAGGGGACAGGGGGTGGAAATGAGCAGTTCTTC.

The rearrangement joins TRBV5-1 to TRBJ2-1, with 7 bases fitting TRBD2. Germline values: CDR1 SGHRS, CDR2 YFSETQ. V lost 4 bases and J lost 5; bases outside the gene matches: 9. The CDR3 has 15 amino acids. CDR3 sequence reads: CASSIAGSPDNEQFF. As DNA, the CDR3 is TGCGCCAGCAGCATAGCGGGCTCCCCCGACAATGAGCAGTTCTTC.

The rearrangement joins TRBV6-5 to TRBJ2-1; D ambiguous. The CDR3 consists of 15 residues. V was trimmed by 2 bases and J by 0 bases, leaving 8 bases between them. Germline lookup yields CDR1 MNHEY and CDR2 SVGAGI. In nucleotides, the CDR3 is TGTGCCAGCAGTTACGGCAGGCCCTCCTACAATGAGCAGTTCTTC. It translates to CASSYGRPSYNEQFF.

The genes are TRBV7-2 and TRBJ2-7, with D maybe TRBD1 (5 bases). Germline V CDR1 and CDR2: SGHTA, FQGNSA. The CDR3 totals 14 residues. V lost 2 bases and J lost 6, with 14 bases in between. The CDR3 is CASSLTGQVGEQYF. The CDR3 nucleotides are TGTGCCAGCAGCTTAACCGGACAAGTCGGCGAGCAGTACTTC.

The chain recombines TRBV6-5 with TRBJ2-7; D is possibly TRBD1 (6 bases). The CDR3 has 13 amino acids. V was clipped by 4 bases and J by 2 bases, with 9 bases between them. From germline, CDR1 is MNHEY and CDR2 SVGAGI. CDR3 in amino acids: CASSWDKAYEQYF. The CDR3 nucleotides are TGTGCCAGCAGTTGGGACAAAGCCTACGAGCAGTACTTC.

The rearrangement links TRBV18 to TRBJ1-4; D remains ambiguous. V lost 4 bases and J 0 bases, leaving 6 bases between the germline ends. The CDR3 runs 14 residues. CDR1 and CDR2 (germline): KGHSH, LQKENI. In nucleotides, the CDR3 is TGTGCCAGCTCACGAGGGACAACTAATGAAAAACTGTTTTTT. It encodes CASSRGTTNEKLFF.

The chain recombines TRBV11-3 with TRBJ2-2, with D unclear. Germline V lookup: CDR1 SGHNT, CDR2 YENEEA. This CDR3 has 13 residues. V was shortened by 3 bases and J by 4 bases, with 6 bases between the two germline ends. In DNA form, the CDR3 reads TGTGCCAGCAGCTTGGTAGCCACCGGGGAGCTGTTTTTT. It yields the protein CASSLVATGELFF.

The chain combines TRBV28 with TRBJ2-3; D uncertain. The CDR3 contains 13 residues. Deletions cut 5 bases from V and 0 bases from J, with 6 bases between. The germline V gene encodes CDR1 MDHEN and CDR2 SYDVKM. CDR3 DNA: TGTGCCAGCAGTCTAGTGAGCACAGATACGCAGTATTTT. Protein sequence: CASSLVSTDTQYF.

The V and J genes are TRBV7-9 and TRBJ2-1; TRBD2 matches 10 bases. The V gene end was trimmed by 4 bases and the J gene end by 8 bases; junction bases not matched to a gene: 14. The CDR3 sequence is 17 residues long. Germline V gene lookup returns CDR1 SEHNR and CDR2 FQNEAQ (reference sequence). CDR3 coding DNA: TGTGCCAGCAGCTCAGGACCAGGACTAGCGGATGACGATGAGCAGTTCTTC. This codes for CASSSGPGLADDDEQFF.

This chain's CDR3 is CATSPGTSFQETQYF. The CDR3 coding sequence is TGTGCCACCAGTCCCGGGACTAGCTTTCAAGAGACCCAGTACTTC. The chain employs TRBV24-1 and TRBJ2-5; 9 nucleotides agree with TRBD2. The trim removed 6 bases at V and 2 bases at J, leaving 6 bases unmatched. The V gene's germline CDR1 is KGHDR and CDR2 SFDVKD. The CDR3 has 15 amino acids.

This clone was seen just once. V is TRBV30 and J is TRBJ1-1; D is unclear. Germline values: CDR1 GTSNPN, CDR2 SVGIG (reference sequence). V was pared by 0 bases and J by 11 bases, with 10 bases between. The CDR3 is made up of 11 amino acids. As DNA, the CDR3 is TGTGCCTGGAGTGTCGGGGATTGGGCTTTCTTT. Encoded protein: CAWSVGDWAFF.

The chain links TRBV18 to TRBJ1-2, with 9 bases matching TRBD1. The germline V gene encodes CDR1 KGHSH and CDR2 LQKENI. CDR3 length: 15 residues. Trimming at V came to 0 bases and at J to 2 bases, leaving 1 base not matched to a gene. The DNA of the CDR3 is TGTGCCAGCTCACCACCCGGGACAGGGAACTATGGCTACACCTTC. This codes for CASSPPGTGNYGYTF.

The chain employs TRBV2 and TRBJ1-2; D perhaps matches TRBD1 (5 bases). Germline CDR1 SNHLY, CDR2 FYNNEI. Trimming pared 2 bases from V and 2 bases from J, leaving 9 bases between. There are 14 residues in the CDR3. This chain's CDR3 is CASSEWGGNYGYTF. The CDR3 DNA sequence: TGTGCCAGCAGTGAATGGGGGGGGAACTATGGCTACACCTTC.

This chain links TRBV29-1 with TRBJ1-3, with unresolved D. The CDR3 has 13 residues. Trimming took 4 bases from V and 2 from J, leaving 9 bases between them. The germline gives CDR1 SQVTM, CDR2 ANQGSEA. This chain's CDR3 is CSVARGTGNTIYF. The CDR3 region has the DNA TGCAGCGTTGCCCGGGGAACTGGAAACACCATATATTTT.

This chain links TRBV6-6 with TRBJ2-2; tentative D call: TRBD1 (5 bases). The length of the CDR3 is 14 residues. Trimming cost V 7 bases and J 1 base, with 10 bases left between them. Per germline, CDR1 MNHNY and CDR2 SVGAGI (reference sequence). DNA of the CDR3: TGTGCCAGCATCCCTGGACAGAACACCGGGGAGCTGTTTTTT. It translates to CASIPGQNTGELFF.